The 30 T cell receptor beta chains given below trace back to one sample, sequenced in a study of blood T cell repertoires in COVID-19. Repertoires were generated with immunoSEQ multiplex PCR, while TCRdb's copy carries only in-frame clones and drops some. The table has 200,000 to 250,000 clones, approximately 80% seen once. The specimen was peripheral blood. These receptors were taken from a man older than 75 with acute or convalescent COVID-19.

V is TRBV13 and J is TRBJ2-2, with 10 bases aligning to TRBD2. The germline V gene has CDR1 PRHDT and CDR2 FYEKMQ (reference sequence). CDR3 size: 17 residues. The V gene end was trimmed by 1 base and the J gene end by 6 bases; junction bases not matched to a gene: 8. For the CDR3, the DNA is TGTGCCAGCAGCTTAGCGGGCCGGAGCGGGAGGGCCGGGGAGCTGTTTTTT. It is translated as CASSLAGRSGRAGELFF.

The rearrangement uses TRBV18 and TRBJ1-4; the D gene is possibly TRBD1 (5 bases). Trimming cost V 6 bases and J 7 bases, with 18 bases left between them. Germline assignment: CDR1 KGHSH and CDR2 LQKENI. The CDR3 totals 15 residues. The CDR3 spells CASSPDSRRGEKLFF. CDR3 in DNA: TGTGCCAGCTCCCCTGACAGTCGAAGGGGTGAAAAACTGTTTTTT.

This chain's CDR3 is CASSPPGQNYGYTF. As DNA, the CDR3 is TGTGCCAGCAGCCCTCCAGGACAGAACTATGGCTACACCTTC. The chain employs TRBV7-9 and TRBJ1-2; D perhaps matches TRBD1 (6 bases). Trimming cost V 5 bases and J 2 bases, with 12 bases left between them. Per germline, CDR1 SEHNR and CDR2 FQNEAQ (reference sequence). The CDR3 consists of 14 residues.

V gene TRBV27 combines with J gene TRBJ2-1; TRBD2 agrees at 9 bases. The length of the CDR3 is 14 residues. V shed 6 bases, J shed 2 bases, and the junction held 2 bases outside the gene matches. Germline CDR1 and CDR2: MNHEY and SMNVEV (reference sequence). The CDR3 region is CASSSSGAYNEQFF. As DNA, the CDR3 is TGTGCCAGCAGCTCTAGCGGGGCCTACAATGAGCAGTTCTTC.

This clone was counted a few times. The J gene is TRBJ2-7, the V gene TRBV27; TRBD1 matches at 9 bases. CDR3 length equals 13 residues. CDR1 and CDR2 (germline): MNHEY, SMNVEV (reference sequence). V shed 9 bases and J 0 bases; nucleotides not matched to a gene: 3. The CDR3 DNA reads TGTGCCAGAGGGACAGGGAGCTCCTACGAGCAGTACTTC. Amino acids: CARGTGSSYEQYF.

The gene calls are TRBV6-1 and TRBJ1-5, with D possibly being TRBD1 (6 bases). Germline-derived CDR1 and CDR2 are MNHNS and SASEGT. The CDR3 is 16 amino acids. Trimming pared 1 base from V and 4 bases from J, leaving 14 bases between. CDR3 coding DNA: TGTGCCAGCAGTGAAGTCCTAGGGGGTTGGAATCAGCCCCAGCATTTT. This gives the protein CASSEVLGGWNQPQHF.

This clone came up once. V usage is TRBV28 and J usage is TRBJ1-2, with 7 positions matching TRBD1. The CDR3 has 14 residues. Trimming cost V 5 bases and J 4 bases; bases outside gene matches: 7. The germline CDR1 and CDR2 sequences are MDHEN and SYDVKM. The CDR3 DNA sequence: TGTGCCAGCAGTGCCTACAGGGGCCTCTATGGCTACACCTTC. Amino acid sequence: CASSAYRGLYGYTF.

This chain connects TRBV5-4 to TRBJ1-6; D perhaps matches TRBD1 (5 bases). Per germline, CDR1 SGHNT and CDR2 YYREEE (reference sequence). Trimming took 4 bases from V and 4 from J, leaving 6 bases between them. The CDR3 sequence is 13 residues long. The CDR3 loop is CASSPGYNSPLHF. CDR3 DNA: TGTGCCAGCAGCCCAGGGTATAATTCACCCCTCCACTTT.

This chain joins TRBV19 and TRBJ2-1; TRBD1 agrees at 7 bases. The CDR3 is made up of 16 amino acids. Losses at the gene ends were 3 bases for V and 0 bases for J; bases not matched to a gene: 5. The germline V gene encodes CDR1 LNHDA and CDR2 SQIVND (reference sequence). The CDR3 sequence is CASSIDRASSYNEQFF. DNA of the CDR3: TGTGCCAGTAGTATTGACAGGGCCAGCTCCTACAATGAGCAGTTCTTC.

CDR3 region: CASSLGTGPYEQYF. In DNA form, the CDR3 reads TGTGCCAGCAGCCTCGGGACAGGTCCCTACGAGCAGTACTTC. The chain combines TRBV4-2 with TRBJ2-7, with 8 bases that match TRBD1. The CDR3 has 14 amino acids. V shed 4 bases and J 2 bases; nucleotides not matched to a gene: 4. The germline V gene encodes CDR1 LGHNA and CDR2 YNFKEQ.

The chain has TRBV5-1 and TRBJ1-4; weak D call: TRBD1 (5 bases). Germline lookup yields CDR1 SGHRS and CDR2 YFSETQ. V lost 2 bases and J 0 bases, leaving 11 bases between the germline ends. The CDR3 has 16 residues. The CDR3 DNA follows: TGCGCCAGCAGCTTCCGGACACCCTCAACTAATGAAAAACTGTTTTTT. Translating gives CASSFRTPSTNEKLFF.

The CDR3 reads CASSQVGGGVTDTQYF. The CDR3 coding sequence is TGTGCCAGCAGCCAAGTAGGCGGGGGGGTCACAGATACGCAGTATTTT. This sequence joins TRBV3-1 (or the pseudogene TRBV3-2) and TRBJ2-3; 9 bases are a match to TRBD2. The germline V gene encodes CDR1 LGHDT and CDR2 YNNKEL (reference sequence). This CDR3 is built from 16 residues. J was trimmed by 2 bases and V by 1 base; bases with no gene match: 4.

CDR3 bases: TGTGCCAGCAGCTTGGCGGGCGGGAGCAGTTACGAGCAGTACTTC. Its protein product is CASSLAGGSSYEQYF. V and J are TRBV5-6 and TRBJ2-7, with 7 bases identical to TRBD2. V lost 0 bases to trimming and J lost 4 bases; unmatched junction nucleotides: 7. Germline loops: CDR1 SGHDT, CDR2 YYEEEE. This CDR3 is 15 amino acids long.

The chain carries TRBV27 and TRBJ1-1; 7 bases match TRBD1. This CDR3 region has 14 residues. Germline lookup yields CDR1 MNHEY and CDR2 SMNVEV (reference sequence). Trimming took 4 bases from V and 1 from J; bases not matched to a gene: 3. CDR3 DNA: TGTGCCAGCAGTTGGTCAGGGGGGAACACTGAAGCTTTCTTT. Its protein product is CASSWSGGNTEAFF.

The chain employs TRBV20-1 and TRBJ2-7; TRBD2 aligns across 7 bases. V lost 3 bases and J lost 3; bases outside the gene matches: 11. The germline V gene encodes CDR1 DFQATT and CDR2 SNEGSKA (reference sequence). This CDR3 region has 15 residues. The CDR3 loop reads CSASPSRGLNYEQYF. CDR3 DNA: TGCAGTGCTAGTCCCTCGCGGGGGTTAAACTACGAGCAGTACTTC.

V and J are TRBV7-6 and TRBJ2-1; 7 nucleotides line up with TRBD2. V lost 2 bases to trimming and J lost 5 bases; unmatched junction nucleotides: 15. The CDR3 totals 18 residues. The germline V gene encodes CDR1 SGHVS and CDR2 FNYEAQ. The DNA for the CDR3 is TGTGCCAGCAGCTTATCCTCTATGAGCGGGGCCCGTAACAATGAGCAGTTCTTC. As protein: CASSLSSMSGARNNEQFF. Based on the CDR3 plus reference TRBV7-6 and TRBJ2-1, the full variable domain is GAGVSQSPRYKVTKRGQDVALRCDPISGHVSLYWYRQALGQGPEFLTYFNYEAQQDKSGLPNDRFSAERPEGSISTLTIQRTEQRDSAMYRCASSLSSMSGARNNEQFFGPGTRLTVL.

CDR3 sequence (DNA): TGTGCCACCAGCGGACAGACAGGGGCCTACGAGCAGTACTTC. Its translation: CATSGQTGAYEQYF. The rearrangement joins TRBV15 to TRBJ2-7; TRBD1 agrees at 8 bases. The CDR3 has 14 residues. With 5 bases clipped from V and 2 bases from J, the junction kept 5 bases outside the gene matches. Per the germline V gene, CDR1 is LNHNV and CDR2 is YYDKDF (reference sequence).

The sample holds many counts of this clone. The chain's CDR3 is CAAESLTGELFF. CDR3 nucleotides: TGTGCCGCGGAGTCTCTGACCGGGGAGCTGTTTTTT. This sequence joins TRBV6-5 and TRBJ2-2; D is unclear. V lost 11 bases, J lost 5 bases, and 12 bases lay in between. Germline V lookup: CDR1 MNHEY, CDR2 SVGAGI. This CDR3 comprises 12 residues.

The chain combines TRBV20-1 with TRBJ1-1; 8 bases agree with TRBD1. Germline V gene sequence: CDR1 DFQATT, CDR2 SNEGSKA (reference sequence). J gave up 2 bases and V 3 bases, and 5 bases lay outside the gene matches. The CDR3 has 14 amino acids. The DNA of the CDR3 is TGCAGTGCTAGTTGGACAGGGAGAAACACTGAAGCTTTCTTT. Its protein product is CSASWTGRNTEAFF.

V usage is TRBV3-1 (or the pseudogene TRBV3-2) and J usage is TRBJ1-2, with TRBD1 matching over 8 bases. V lost 4 bases and J lost 5; bases outside the gene matches: 9. Germline V lookup: CDR1 LGHDT, CDR2 YNNKEL (reference sequence). CDR3 size: 15 residues. The CDR3 loop reads CASSPSLGQVYGYTF. CDR3 bases: TGTGCCAGCAGCCCATCCCTGGGACAGGTATATGGCTACACCTTC.

V is TRBV7-6 and J is TRBJ1-6; 9 bases map to TRBD1. Germline-derived CDR1 and CDR2 are SGHVS and FNYEAQ. CDR3 length: 15 amino acids. Trimming at V came to 5 bases and at J to 10 bases, leaving 9 bases not matched to a gene. CDR3 residues: CASSPGDRDTSPLHF. CDR3 in DNA: TGTGCCAGCAGCCCAGGGGACAGGGATACCTCACCCCTCCACTTT.

V and J are TRBV5-1 and TRBJ2-1; D may be TRBD2 (5 bases). Germline V gene sequence: CDR1 SGHRS, CDR2 YFSETQ. This CDR3 region has 14 residues. The ends were cut back, 0 bases at V and 2 bases at J, with 6 bases in the middle. This CDR3 is CASSLVATYNEQFF. DNA of the CDR3: TGCGCCAGCAGCTTGGTAGCGACCTACAATGAGCAGTTCTTC.

This chain connects TRBV27 to TRBJ1-6, with D unclear. Germline V gene lookup returns CDR1 MNHEY and CDR2 SMNVEV (reference sequence). Trimming cost V 0 bases and J 4 bases, with 13 bases left between them. The length of the CDR3 is 17 residues. CDR3 loop: CASSLSKAAFYNSPLHF. The CDR3 DNA sequence: TGTGCCAGCAGTTTATCGAAGGCGGCTTTTTATAATTCACCCCTCCACTTT.

The rearrangement joins TRBV18 to TRBJ1-3, with TRBD1 identical over 7 bases. The CDR3 runs 16 residues. Per the germline V gene, CDR1 is KGHSH and CDR2 is LQKENI. The trim removed 1 base at V and 0 bases at J, leaving 3 bases unmatched. CDR3 loop: CASSPQGQSSGNTIYF. CDR3 nucleotides: TGTGCCAGCTCACCACAGGGACAGAGCTCTGGAAACACCATATATTTT.

The chain carries TRBV24-1 and TRBJ2-1, with TRBD2 matching over 11 bases. CDR1 is KGHDR, CDR2 SFDVKD, per germline. V gave up 4 bases and J gave up 6 bases; unmatched junction bases: 7. This CDR3 region has 16 residues. The CDR3 DNA follows: TGTGCCACCAGTGACCCGGGACTAGCGGCCCCCAATGAGCAGTTCTTC. Protein product: CATSDPGLAAPNEQFF.

The chain employs TRBV25-1 and TRBJ2-7, with 11 bases lining up with TRBD1. The CDR3 contains 15 residues. The germline V gene has CDR1 MGHDK and CDR2 SYGVNS. V shed 3 bases, J shed 2 bases, and the junction held 3 bases outside the gene matches. CDR3 in amino acids: CASSDPGQGAYEQYF. The CDR3 region has the DNA TGTGCCAGCAGTGATCCGGGACAGGGGGCCTACGAGCAGTACTTC.

V gene TRBV9 combines with J gene TRBJ1-6; D perhaps matches TRBD1 (6 bases). Germline V gives CDR1 SGDLS, CDR2 YYNGEE. The V end lost 0 bases, the J end lost 5 bases, and 12 bases lay between the germline ends. The CDR3 contains 16 residues. For the CDR3, the DNA is TGTGCCAGCAGCGTAGGGCCCCCAGGGGATAATTCACCCCTCCACTTT. Amino acid sequence: CASSVGPPGDNSPLHF.

V usage is TRBV2 and J usage is TRBJ2-3, with D perhaps matching TRBD1 (5 bases). This CDR3 is 16 amino acids long. CDR1 and CDR2 from the germline V gene are SNHLY and FYNNEI. V dropped 8 bases and J dropped 0 bases, with 18 bases sitting between them. CDR3 in DNA: TGTGCCAGCTCGCCCCCCACAGGTACTAGCACAGATACGCAGTATTTT. Its translation is CASSPPTGTSTDTQYF. Supplemented by reference TRBV2 and TRBJ2-3, the full variable domain reads EPEVTQTPSHQVTQMGQEVILRCVPISNHLYFYWYRQILGQKVEFLVSFYNNEISEKSEIFDDQFSVERPDGSNFTLKIRSTKLEDSAMYFCASSPPTGTSTDTQYFGPGTRLTVL.

The V and J genes are TRBV6-5 and TRBJ1-4; D ambiguous. The CDR3 covers 14 residues. Germline V lookup: CDR1 MNHEY, CDR2 SVGAGI. V gave up 5 bases and J gave up 2 bases, with 9 bases separating them. CDR3: CASSPGSTNEKLFF. The CDR3, as DNA: TGTGCCAGCAGTCCGGGGTCTACTAATGAAAAACTGTTTTTT.

This sequence joins TRBV20-1 and TRBJ1-1; D call uncertain. Looked up from germline, CDR1 is DFQATT and CDR2 is SNEGSKA (reference sequence). V was pared by 6 bases and J by 1 base, with 6 bases between. The CDR3 has 11 amino acids. The CDR3 spells CSAKPNTEAFF. CDR3 nucleotide sequence: TGCAGTGCGAAGCCGAACACTGAAGCTTTCTTT.